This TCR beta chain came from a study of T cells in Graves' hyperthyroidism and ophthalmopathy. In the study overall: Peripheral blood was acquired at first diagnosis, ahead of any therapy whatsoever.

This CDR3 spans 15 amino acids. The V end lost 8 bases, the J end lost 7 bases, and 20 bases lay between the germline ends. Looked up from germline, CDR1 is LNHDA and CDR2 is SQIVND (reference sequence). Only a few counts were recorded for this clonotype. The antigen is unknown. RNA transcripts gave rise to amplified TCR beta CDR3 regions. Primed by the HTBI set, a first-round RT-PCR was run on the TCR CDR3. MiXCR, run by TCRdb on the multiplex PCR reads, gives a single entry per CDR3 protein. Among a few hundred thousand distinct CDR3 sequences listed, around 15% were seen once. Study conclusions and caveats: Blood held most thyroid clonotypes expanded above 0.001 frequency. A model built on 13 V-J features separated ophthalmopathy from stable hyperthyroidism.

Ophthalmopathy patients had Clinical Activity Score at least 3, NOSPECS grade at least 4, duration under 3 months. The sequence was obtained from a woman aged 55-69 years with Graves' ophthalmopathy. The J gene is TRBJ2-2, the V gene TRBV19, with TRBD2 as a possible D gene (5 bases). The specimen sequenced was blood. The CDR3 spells CASVAVGELVGELFF. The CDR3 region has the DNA TGTGCCAGTGTCGCGGTCGGGGAACTGGTCGGGGAGCTGTTTTTT.